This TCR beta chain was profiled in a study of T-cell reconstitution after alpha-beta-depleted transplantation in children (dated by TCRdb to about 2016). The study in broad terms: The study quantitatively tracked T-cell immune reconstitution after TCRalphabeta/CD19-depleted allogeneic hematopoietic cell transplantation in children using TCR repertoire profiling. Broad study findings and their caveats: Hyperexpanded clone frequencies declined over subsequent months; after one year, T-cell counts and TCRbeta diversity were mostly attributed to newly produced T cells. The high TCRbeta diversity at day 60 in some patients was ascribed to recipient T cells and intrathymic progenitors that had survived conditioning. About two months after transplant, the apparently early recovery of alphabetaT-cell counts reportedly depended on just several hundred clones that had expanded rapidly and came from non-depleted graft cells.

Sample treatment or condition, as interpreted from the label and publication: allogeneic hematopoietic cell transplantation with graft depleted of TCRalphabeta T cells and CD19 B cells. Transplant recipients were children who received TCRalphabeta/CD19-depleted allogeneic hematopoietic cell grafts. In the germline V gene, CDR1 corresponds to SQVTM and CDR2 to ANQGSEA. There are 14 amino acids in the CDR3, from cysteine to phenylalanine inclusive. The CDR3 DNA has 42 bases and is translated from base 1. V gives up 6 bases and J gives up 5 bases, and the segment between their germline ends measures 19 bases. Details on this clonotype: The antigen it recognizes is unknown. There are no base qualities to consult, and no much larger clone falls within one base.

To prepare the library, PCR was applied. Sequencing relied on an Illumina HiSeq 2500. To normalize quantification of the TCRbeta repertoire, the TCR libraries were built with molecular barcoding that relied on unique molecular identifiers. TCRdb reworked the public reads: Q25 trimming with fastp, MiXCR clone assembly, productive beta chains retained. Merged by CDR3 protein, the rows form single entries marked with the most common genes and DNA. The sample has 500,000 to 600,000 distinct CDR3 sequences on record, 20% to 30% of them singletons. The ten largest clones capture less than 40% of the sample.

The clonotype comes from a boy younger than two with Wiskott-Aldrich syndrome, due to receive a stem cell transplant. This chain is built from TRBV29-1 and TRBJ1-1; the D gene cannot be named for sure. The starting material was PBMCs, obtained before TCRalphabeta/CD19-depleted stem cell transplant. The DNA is TGCAGCGTCGAAAGGCTGGGAGACGTAACTGAAGCTTTCTTT. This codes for CSVERLGDVTEAFF.